Shown below are 2 T cell receptor beta chains from a single sample sequenced in a study of blood T cell repertoires in COVID-19 (dated by TCRdb to about 2020). Library preparation employed the immunoSEQ multiplex PCR assay. TCRdb mirrors the immuneACCESS table, restricted to in-frame sequences. Some clones are absent from its copies; in checked studies, under half trace to an unresolved V gene, and the reason for the others is unknown. The sample contains about 330,000 clones, 87% of them found a single time. 5.5% to 6% of the sample is held by the ten biggest clonotypes. Sequencing input: PBMCs or T cells enriched from blood (not recorded which). The receptor source for this set is a woman aged 30 to 39 who had recovered from COVID-19.

V gene TRBV9 combines with J gene TRBJ2-1, with TRBD2 matching 7 bases. CDR3 length: 16 amino acids. Germline V gene lookup returns CDR1 SGDLS and CDR2 YYNGEE. Losses at the gene ends were 0 bases for V and 1 base for J; bases not matched to a gene: 4. The CDR3 sequence is CASSVGGRGSYNEQFF. The CDR3 DNA follows: TGTGCCAGCAGCGTAGGAGGGCGGGGGTCCTACAATGAGCAGTTCTTC.

V gene TRBV9 combines with J gene TRBJ1-3; possible D gene TRBD1, 5 bases. Germline V CDR1 and CDR2: SGDLS, YYNGEE. V shed 0 bases and J shed 3 bases, with 16 bases lying between them. The CDR3 is 17 residues long. CDR3 in amino acids: CASSVGDSSRRGNTIYF. Here the CDR3 DNA reads TGTGCCAGCAGCGTAGGCGACAGCTCGAGACGTGGAAACACCATATATTTT. The full variable domain, its missing parts supplied by reference TRBV9 and TRBJ1-3, is DSGVTQTPKHLITATGQRVTLRCSPRSGDLSVYWYQQSLDQGLQFLIQYYNGEERAKGNILERFSAQQFPDLHSELNLSSLELGDSALYFCASSVGDSSRRGNTIYFGEGSWLTVV.